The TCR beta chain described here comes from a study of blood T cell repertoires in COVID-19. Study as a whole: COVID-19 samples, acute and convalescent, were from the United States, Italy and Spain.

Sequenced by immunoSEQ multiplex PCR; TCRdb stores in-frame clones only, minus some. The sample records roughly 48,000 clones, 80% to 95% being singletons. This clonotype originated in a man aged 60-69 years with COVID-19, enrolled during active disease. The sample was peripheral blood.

DNA of the CDR3: TGCGCCAGCAGCCAGGACAGAAGCTCCTACAATGAGCAGTTCTTC. Residues: CASSQDRSSYNEQFF. This sequence joins TRBV4-3 and TRBJ2-1; D perhaps matches TRBD1 (6 bases). V was trimmed by 3 bases and J by 0 bases, leaving 9 bases between them. This CDR3 contains 15 residues. Germline V CDR1 and CDR2: LGHNA, YSLEER.